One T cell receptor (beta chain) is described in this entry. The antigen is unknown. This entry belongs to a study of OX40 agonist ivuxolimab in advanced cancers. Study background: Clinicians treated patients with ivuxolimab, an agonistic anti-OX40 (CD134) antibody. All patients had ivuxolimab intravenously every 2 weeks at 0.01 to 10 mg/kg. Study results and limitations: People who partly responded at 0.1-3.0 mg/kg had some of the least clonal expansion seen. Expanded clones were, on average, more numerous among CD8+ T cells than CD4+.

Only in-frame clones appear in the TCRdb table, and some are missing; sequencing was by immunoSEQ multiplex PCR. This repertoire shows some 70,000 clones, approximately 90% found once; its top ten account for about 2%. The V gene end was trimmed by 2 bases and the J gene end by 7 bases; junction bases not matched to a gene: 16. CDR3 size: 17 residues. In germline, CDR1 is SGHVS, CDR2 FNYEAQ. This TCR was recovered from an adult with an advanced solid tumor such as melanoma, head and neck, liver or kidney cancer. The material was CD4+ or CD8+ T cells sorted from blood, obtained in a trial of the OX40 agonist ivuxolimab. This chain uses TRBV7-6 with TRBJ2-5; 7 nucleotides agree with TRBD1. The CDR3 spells CASSLSPSRGTTGTQYF. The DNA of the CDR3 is TGTGCCAGCAGCTTATCTCCCTCCAGGGGGACGACCGGGACCCAGTACTTC.